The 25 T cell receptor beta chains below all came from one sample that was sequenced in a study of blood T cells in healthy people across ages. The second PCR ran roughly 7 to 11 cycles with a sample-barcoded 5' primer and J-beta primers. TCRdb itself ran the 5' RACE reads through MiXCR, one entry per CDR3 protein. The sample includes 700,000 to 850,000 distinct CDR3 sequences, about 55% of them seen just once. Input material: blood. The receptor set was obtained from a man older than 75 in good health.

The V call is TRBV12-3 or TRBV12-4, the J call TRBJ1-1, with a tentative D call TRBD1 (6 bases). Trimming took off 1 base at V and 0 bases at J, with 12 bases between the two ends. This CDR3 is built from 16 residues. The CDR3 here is CASSLVGGRMNTEAFF. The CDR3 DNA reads TGTGCCAGCAGTTTAGTGGGGGGCCGGATGAACACTGAAGCTTTCTTT.

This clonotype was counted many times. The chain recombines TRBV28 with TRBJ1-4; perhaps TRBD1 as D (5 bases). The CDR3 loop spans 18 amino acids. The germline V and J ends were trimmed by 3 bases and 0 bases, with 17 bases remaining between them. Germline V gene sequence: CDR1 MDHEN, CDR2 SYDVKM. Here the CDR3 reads CASSLGLAGPATNEKLFF. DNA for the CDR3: TGTGCCAGCAGTTTGGGGCTAGCGGGACCTGCAACTAATGAAAAACTGTTTTTT.

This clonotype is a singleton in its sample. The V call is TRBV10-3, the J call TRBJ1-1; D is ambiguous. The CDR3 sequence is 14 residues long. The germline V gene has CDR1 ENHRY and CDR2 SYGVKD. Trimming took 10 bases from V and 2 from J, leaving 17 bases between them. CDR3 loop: CATGMGTLNTEAFF. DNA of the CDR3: TGTGCCACCGGCATGGGAACCCTTAACACTGAAGCTTTCTTT.

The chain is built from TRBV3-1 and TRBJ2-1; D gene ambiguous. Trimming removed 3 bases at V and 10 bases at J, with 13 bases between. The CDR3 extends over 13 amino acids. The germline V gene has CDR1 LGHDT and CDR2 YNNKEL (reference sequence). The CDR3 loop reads CASSHEWGNEQFF. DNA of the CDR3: TGTGCCAGCAGCCACGAGTGGGGAAACGAGCAGTTCTTC.

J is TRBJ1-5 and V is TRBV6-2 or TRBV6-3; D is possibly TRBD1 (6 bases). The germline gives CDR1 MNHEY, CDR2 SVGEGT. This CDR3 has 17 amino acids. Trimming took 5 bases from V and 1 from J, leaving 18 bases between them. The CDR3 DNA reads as TGTGCCAGCAGTATAGGGGATCAGGGGACAAGCAATCAGCCCCAGCATTTT. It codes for CASSIGDQGTSNQPQHF.

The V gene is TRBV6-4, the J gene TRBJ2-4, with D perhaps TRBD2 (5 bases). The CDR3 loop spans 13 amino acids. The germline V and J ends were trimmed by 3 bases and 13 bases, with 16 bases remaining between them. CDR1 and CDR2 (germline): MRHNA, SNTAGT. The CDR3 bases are TGTGCCAGCAGTGAAGTGGGAGAGGCGAAACAGTACTTC. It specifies CASSEVGEAKQYF.

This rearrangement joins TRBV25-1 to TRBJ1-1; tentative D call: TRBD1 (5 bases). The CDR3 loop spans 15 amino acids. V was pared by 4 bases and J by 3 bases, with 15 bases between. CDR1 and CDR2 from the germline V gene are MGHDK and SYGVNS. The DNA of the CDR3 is TGTGCCAGCAGTGTCTATGGGACGGGGGACACTGAAGCTTTCTTT. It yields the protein CASSVYGTGDTEAFF.

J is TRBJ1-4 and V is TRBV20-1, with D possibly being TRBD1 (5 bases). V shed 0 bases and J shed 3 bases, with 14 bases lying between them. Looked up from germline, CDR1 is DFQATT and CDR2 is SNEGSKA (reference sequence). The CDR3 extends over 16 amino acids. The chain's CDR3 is CSARDQGGIANEKLFF. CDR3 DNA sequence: TGCAGTGCTAGAGACCAGGGAGGTATCGCTAATGAAAAACTGTTTTTT.

The CDR3 is CSARAQETQYF. The CDR3 DNA sequence: TGCAGTGCTAGGGCACAAGAGACCCAGTACTTC. The chain employs TRBV20-1 and TRBJ2-5; D is unclear. There are 11 residues in the CDR3. V lost 3 bases, J lost 2 bases, and 4 bases lay in between. Germline assignment: CDR1 DFQATT and CDR2 SNEGSKA (reference sequence).

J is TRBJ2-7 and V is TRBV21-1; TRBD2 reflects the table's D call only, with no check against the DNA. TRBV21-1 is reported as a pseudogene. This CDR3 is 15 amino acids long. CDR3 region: CASSKETSGSYEQYF. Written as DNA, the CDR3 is TGTGCCAGCAGCAAAGAGACTAGCGGGAGTTACGAGCAGTACTTC.

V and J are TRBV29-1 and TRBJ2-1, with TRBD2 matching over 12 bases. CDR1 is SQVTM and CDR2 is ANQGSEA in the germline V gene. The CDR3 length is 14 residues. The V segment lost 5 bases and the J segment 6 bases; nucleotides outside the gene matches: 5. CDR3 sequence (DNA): TGCAGCGTTCTCAGGACTAGCGGGATCAATGAGCAGTTCTTC. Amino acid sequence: CSVLRTSGINEQFF.

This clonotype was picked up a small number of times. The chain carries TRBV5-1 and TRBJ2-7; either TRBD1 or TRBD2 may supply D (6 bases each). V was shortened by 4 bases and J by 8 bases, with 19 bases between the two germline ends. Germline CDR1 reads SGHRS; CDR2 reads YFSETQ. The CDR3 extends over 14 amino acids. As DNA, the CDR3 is TGCGCCAGCAGCCCGCGGGACAACCCTACGAAGCAGTACTTC. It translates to CASSPRDNPTKQYF. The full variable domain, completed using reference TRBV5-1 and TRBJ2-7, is KAGVTQTPRYLIKTRGQQVTLSCSPISGHRSVSWYQQTPGQGLQFLFEYFSETQRNKGNFPGRFSGRQFSNSRSEMNVSTLELGDSALYLCASSPRDNPTKQYFGPGTRLTVT.

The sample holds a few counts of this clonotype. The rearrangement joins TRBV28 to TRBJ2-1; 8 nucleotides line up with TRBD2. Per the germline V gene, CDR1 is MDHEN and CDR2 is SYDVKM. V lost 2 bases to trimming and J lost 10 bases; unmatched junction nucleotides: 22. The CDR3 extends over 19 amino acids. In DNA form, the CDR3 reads TGTGCCAGCAGTTTAATTAGACTGAGCGGGAGCCCCGGGTTTGACGAGCAGTTCTTC. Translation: CASSLIRLSGSPGFDEQFF.

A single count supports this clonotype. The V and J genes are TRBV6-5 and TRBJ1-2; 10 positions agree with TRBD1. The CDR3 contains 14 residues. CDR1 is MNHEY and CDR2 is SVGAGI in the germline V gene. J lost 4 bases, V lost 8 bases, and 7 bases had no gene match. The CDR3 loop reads CASRLTGGSYGYTF. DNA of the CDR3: TGTGCCAGCCGCCTGACAGGGGGCAGCTATGGCTACACCTTC.

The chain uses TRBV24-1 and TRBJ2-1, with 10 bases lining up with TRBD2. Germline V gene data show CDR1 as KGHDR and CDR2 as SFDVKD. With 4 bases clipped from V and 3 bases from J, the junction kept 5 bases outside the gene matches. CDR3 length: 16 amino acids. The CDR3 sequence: CATSDRTSGIYNEQFF. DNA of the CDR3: TGTGCCACCAGTGACCGGACTAGCGGAATCTACAATGAGCAGTTCTTC.

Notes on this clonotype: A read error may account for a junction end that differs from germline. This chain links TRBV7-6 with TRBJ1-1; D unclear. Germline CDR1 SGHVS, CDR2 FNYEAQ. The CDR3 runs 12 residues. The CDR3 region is CASSAPMSEAFF. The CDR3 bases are TGTGCAAGCAGCGCTCCTATGTCTGAAGCTTTCTTT. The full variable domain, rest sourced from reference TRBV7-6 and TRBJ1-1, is GAGVSQSPRYKVTKRGQDVALRCDPISGHVSLYWYRQALGQGPEFLTYFNYEAQQDKSGLPNDRFSAERPEGSISTLTIQRTEQRDSAMYRCASSAPMSEAFFGQGTRLTVV.

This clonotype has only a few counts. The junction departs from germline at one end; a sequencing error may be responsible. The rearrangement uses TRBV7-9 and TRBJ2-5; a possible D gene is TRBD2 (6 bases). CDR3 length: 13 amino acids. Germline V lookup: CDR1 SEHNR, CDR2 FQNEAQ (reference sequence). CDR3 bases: TGCGCCAGCAGCTCCAATACCGGAGGGGAGCAGTACTTC. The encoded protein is CASSSNTGGEQYF.

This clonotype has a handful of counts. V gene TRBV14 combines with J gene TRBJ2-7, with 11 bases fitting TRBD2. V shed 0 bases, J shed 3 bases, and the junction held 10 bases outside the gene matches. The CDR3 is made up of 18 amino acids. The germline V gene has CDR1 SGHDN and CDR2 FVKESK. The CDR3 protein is CASSQESRGLADHYEQYF. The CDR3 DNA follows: TGTGCCAGCAGCCAAGAATCAAGGGGACTAGCGGACCACTACGAGCAGTACTTC.

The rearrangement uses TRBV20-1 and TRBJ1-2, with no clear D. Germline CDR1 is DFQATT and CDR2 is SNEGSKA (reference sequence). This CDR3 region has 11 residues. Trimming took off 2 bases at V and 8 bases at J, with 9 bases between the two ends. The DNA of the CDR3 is TGCAGTGCTAGATGGAGGGAAGGCTACACCTTC. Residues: CSARWREGYTF.

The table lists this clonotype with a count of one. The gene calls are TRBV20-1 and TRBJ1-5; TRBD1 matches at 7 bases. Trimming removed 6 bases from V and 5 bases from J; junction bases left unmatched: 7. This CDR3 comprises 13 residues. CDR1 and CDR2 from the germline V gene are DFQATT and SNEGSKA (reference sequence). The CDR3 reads CSARGQDHQPQHF. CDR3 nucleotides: TGCAGTGCGCGCGGACAGGACCATCAGCCCCAGCATTTT.

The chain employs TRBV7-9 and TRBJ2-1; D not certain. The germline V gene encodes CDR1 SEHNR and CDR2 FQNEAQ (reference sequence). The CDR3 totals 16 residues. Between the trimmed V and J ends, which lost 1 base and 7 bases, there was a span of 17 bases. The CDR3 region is CASSLVVSPGPNEQFF. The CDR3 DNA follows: TGTGCCAGCAGCTTAGTAGTCAGCCCCGGCCCAAATGAGCAGTTCTTC.

The CDR3 reads CASSLGADNQPQHF. The CDR3 DNA is TGTGCCAGCAGCTTAGGGGCAGACAATCAGCCCCAGCATTTT. The V gene is TRBV7-6, the J gene TRBJ1-5, with D unclear. V lost 1 base to trimming and J lost 3 bases, with 7 bases between them. Germline-derived CDR1 and CDR2 are SGHVS and FNYEAQ. The CDR3 loop spans 14 amino acids.

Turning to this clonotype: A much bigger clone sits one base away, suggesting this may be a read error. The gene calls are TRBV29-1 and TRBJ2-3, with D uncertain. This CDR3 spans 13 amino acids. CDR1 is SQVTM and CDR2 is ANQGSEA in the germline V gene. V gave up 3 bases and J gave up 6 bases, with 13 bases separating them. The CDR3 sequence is CSVDTSPSDTQYF. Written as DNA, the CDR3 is TGCAGCGTTGATACATCGCCGTCGGATACGCAGTATTTT.

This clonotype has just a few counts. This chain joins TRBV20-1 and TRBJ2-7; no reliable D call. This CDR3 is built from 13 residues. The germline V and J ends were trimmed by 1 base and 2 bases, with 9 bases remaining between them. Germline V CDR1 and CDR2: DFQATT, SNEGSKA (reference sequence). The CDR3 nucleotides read TGCAGTGCTAGAGGGCTCCACCCCTACGAGCAGTACTTC. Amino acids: CSARGLHPYEQYF.

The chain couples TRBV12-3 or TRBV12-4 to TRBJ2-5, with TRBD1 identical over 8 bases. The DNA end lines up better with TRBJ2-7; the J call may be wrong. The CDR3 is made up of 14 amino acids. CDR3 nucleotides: TGTGCCAGCAGTTCAGGGGGCGCGAGATACGAGCAGTACTTC. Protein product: CASSSGGARYEQYF.